This TCR beta chain stems from a study of control samples from healthy donors and cancer patients. The germline CDR1 and CDR2 sequences are MGHDK and SYGVNS. Trimming removed 4 bases from V and 4 bases from J, with 7 bases in between. The CDR3 has 12 residues. The data were produced by immunoSEQ multiplex PCR, yet TCRdb's version contains in-frame clones alone and is incomplete. The sample holds 110,000 to 150,000 clones; roughly 92% are singletons and the top ten take over 9%. This TCR was sampled from a man aged 25 to 40 in good health. The chain joins TRBV25-1 to TRBJ1-2; D ambiguous. Source material: blood. CDR3 loop: CASSGPGYGYTF. The DNA for the CDR3 is TGTGCCAGCAGTGGGCCAGGCTATGGCTACACCTTC.